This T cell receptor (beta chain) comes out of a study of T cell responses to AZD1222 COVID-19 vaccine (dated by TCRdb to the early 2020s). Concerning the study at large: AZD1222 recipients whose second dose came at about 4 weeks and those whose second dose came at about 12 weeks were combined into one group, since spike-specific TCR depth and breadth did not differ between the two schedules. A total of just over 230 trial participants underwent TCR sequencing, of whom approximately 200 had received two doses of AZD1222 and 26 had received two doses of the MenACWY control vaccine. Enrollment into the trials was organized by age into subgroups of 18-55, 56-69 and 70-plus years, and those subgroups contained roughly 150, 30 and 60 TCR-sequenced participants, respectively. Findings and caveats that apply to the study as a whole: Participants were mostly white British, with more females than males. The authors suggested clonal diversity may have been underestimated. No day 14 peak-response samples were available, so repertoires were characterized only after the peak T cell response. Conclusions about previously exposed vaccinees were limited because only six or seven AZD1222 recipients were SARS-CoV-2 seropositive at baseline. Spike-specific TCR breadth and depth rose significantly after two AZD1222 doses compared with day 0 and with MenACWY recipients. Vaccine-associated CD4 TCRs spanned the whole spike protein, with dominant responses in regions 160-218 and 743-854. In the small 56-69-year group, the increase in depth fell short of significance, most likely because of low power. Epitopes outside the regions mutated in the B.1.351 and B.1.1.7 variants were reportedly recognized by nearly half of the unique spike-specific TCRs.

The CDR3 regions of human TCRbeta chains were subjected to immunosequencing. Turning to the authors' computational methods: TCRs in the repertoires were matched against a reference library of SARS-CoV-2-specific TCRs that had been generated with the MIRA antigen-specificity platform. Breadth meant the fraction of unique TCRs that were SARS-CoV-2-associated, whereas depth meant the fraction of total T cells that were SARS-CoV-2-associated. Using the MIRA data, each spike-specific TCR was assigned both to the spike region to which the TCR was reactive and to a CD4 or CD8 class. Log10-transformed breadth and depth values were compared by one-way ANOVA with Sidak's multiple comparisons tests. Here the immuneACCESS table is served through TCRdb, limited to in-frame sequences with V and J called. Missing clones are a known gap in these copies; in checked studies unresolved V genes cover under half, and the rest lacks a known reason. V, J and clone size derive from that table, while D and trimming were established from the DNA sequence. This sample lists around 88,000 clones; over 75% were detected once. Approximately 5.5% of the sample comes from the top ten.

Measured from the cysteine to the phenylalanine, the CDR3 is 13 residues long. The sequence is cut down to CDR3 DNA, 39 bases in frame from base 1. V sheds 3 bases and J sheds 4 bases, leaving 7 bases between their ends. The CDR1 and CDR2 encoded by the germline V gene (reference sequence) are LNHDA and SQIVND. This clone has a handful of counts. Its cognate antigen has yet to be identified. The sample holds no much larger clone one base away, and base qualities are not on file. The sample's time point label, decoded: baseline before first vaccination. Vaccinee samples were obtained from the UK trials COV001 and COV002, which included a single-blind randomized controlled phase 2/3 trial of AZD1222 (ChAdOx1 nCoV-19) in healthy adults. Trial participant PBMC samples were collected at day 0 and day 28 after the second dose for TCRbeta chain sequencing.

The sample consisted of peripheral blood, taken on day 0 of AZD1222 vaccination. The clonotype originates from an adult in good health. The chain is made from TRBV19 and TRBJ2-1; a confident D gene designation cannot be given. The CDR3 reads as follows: CASSMGGYNEQFF. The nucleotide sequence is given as TGTGCCAGTAGTATGGGCGGATACAATGAGCAGTTCTTC.